The 5 T cell receptor beta chains given below trace back to one sample, sequenced in a study of T-cell reconstitution after alpha-beta-depleted transplantation in children. Construction of the TCRbeta library involved unique molecular identifiers. TCRdb called the PCR reads again in MiXCR, with one record for every CDR3 protein. The table lists 440,000 or so distinct CDR3 sequences, approximately 41% of them singletons. The specimen comprised PBMCs, sampled before TCRalphabeta/CD19-depleted stem cell transplant. All receptors come from a girl under 10 years old with aplastic anemia, due to receive a stem cell transplant.

The V gene is TRBV12-3 or TRBV12-4, the J gene TRBJ2-2; tentatively, D is TRBD1 or TRBD2 (5 bases each). This CDR3 is 13 amino acids long. V lost 6 bases, J lost 5 bases, and 10 bases lay in between. As DNA, the CDR3 is TGTGCCAGCAGCGAGGGGCGGACCGGGGAGCTGTTTTTT. Encoded protein: CASSEGRTGELFF.

The chain uses TRBV28 and TRBJ2-7; tentatively, D is TRBD1 or TRBD2 (5 bases each). The germline gives CDR1 MDHEN, CDR2 SYDVKM. The CDR3 is 15 residues long. V was shortened by 5 bases and J by 4 bases, with 18 bases between the two germline ends. Here the CDR3 DNA reads TGTGCCAGCAGTCCTCAACCGGGGCCCCCGTACGAGCAGTACTTC. This sequence encodes CASSPQPGPPYEQYF. Drawing the rest from reference TRBV28 and TRBJ2-7, the complete variable domain is DVKVTQSSRYLVKRTGEKVFLECVQDMDHENMFWYRQDPGLGLRLIYFSYDVKMKEKGDIPEGYSVSREKKERFSLILESASTNQTSMYLCASSPQPGPPYEQYFGPGTRLTVT.

This clonotype was counted at least ten times. The genes are TRBV27 and TRBJ2-7, with 9 bases lining up with TRBD2. J lost 3 bases, V lost 4 bases, and 7 bases had no gene match. Per germline, CDR1 MNHEY and CDR2 SMNVEV (reference sequence). The CDR3 loop spans 15 amino acids. CDR3 amino acids: CASSSPRAGGYEQYF. Written as DNA, the CDR3 is TGTGCCAGCAGTTCCCCCAGAGCGGGAGGCTACGAGCAGTACTTC.

This clonotype was counted a few times. The chain combines TRBV5-6 with TRBJ1-3; no clear D. The length of the CDR3 is 17 residues. V was cut by 3 bases and J by 0 bases, with 16 bases left in between. In germline, CDR1 is SGHDT, CDR2 YYEEEE. In nucleotides, the CDR3 is TGTGCCAGCAGCTCTCTGGACCATACCCCCTCTGGAAACACCATATATTTT. This gives the protein CASSSLDHTPSGNTIYF. Combining the CDR3 with reference TRBV5-6 and TRBJ1-3 gives the whole variable domain DAGVTQSPTHLIKTRGQQVTLRCSPKSGHDTVSWYQQALGQGPQFIFQYYEEEERQRGNFPDRFSGHQFPNYSSELNVNALLLGDSALYLCASSSLDHTPSGNTIYFGEGSWLTVV.

This clonotype has just a few counts. V usage is TRBV5-6 and J usage is TRBJ1-1; 8 nucleotides match TRBD1. CDR1 and CDR2 (germline): SGHDT, YYEEEE. CDR3 size: 15 residues. Losses at the gene ends were 4 bases for V and 9 bases for J; bases not matched to a gene: 14. The CDR3 reads CASSSGREIRGQAFF. The CDR3 nucleotides read TGTGCCAGCAGCAGCGGAAGGGAGATCAGGGGGCAAGCTTTCTTT.